The entry below gives a single TCR beta chain sequence along with its context. The data belong to a study of blood T cell repertoires in COVID-19. The overall study: Specimens from acute and convalescent COVID-19 originated in the United States, Italy and Spain. T cells, B-cell-depleted T cells, or PBMCs supplied cDNA or gDNA.

After removal of 2 bases from V and 2 bases from J, the junction contained 4 bases not matched to a gene. CDR3 size: 15 residues. Germline V gives CDR1 SNHLY, CDR2 FYNNEI. In the original processing: The authors estimated nucleated cell counts from reference gene primer amplification. Clones were sequenced by immunoSEQ multiplex PCR, and TCRdb holds only the in-frame ones, with some missing. V, J and clone size derive from that table, while D and trimming were established from the DNA sequence. The data hold more than 150,000 clones, with approximately 91% observed a single time. Sequencing was performed on peripheral blood. The TCR sequence derives from a man between 65 and 85 years old with active or convalescent COVID-19. The genes are TRBV2 and TRBJ1-2, with TRBD1 identical over 8 bases. Here the CDR3 DNA reads TGTGCCAGCAGTGAACAGGCAGGGGGCAACTATGGCTACACCTTC. It yields the protein CASSEQAGGNYGYTF.